The source of this T cell receptor (beta chain) is a study of control samples from healthy donors and cancer patients. Germline CDR1 reads WSHSY; CDR2 reads SAAADI. CDR3 length: 15 residues. Trimming cost V 0 bases and J 0 bases, with 8 bases left between them. Measured with immunoSEQ multiplex PCR; TCRdb has only the in-frame clones, and not every one. The sample lists roughly 100,000 clones, 75% to 90% seen once, with about 19% in the top ten. The receptor was derived from a man aged 55-75 years with lung cancer. Input material: PBMCs. This chain connects TRBV10-2 to TRBJ1-1; D gene ambiguous. The CDR3 spells CASSESEALNTEAFF. As DNA, the CDR3 is TGCGCCAGCAGTGAGTCAGAAGCCCTGAACACTGAAGCTTTCTTT.